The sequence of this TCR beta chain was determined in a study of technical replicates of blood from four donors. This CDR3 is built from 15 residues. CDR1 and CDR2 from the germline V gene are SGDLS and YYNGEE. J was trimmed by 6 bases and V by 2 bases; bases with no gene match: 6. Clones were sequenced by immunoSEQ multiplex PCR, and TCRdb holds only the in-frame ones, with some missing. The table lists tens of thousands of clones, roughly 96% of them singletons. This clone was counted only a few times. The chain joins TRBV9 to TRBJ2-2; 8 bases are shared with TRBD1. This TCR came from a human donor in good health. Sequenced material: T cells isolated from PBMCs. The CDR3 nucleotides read TGTGCCAGCAGCGTTGGGACAGGTTTCGCCGGGGAGCTGTTTTTT. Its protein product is CASSVGTGFAGELFF.